Following are 16 T cell receptor beta chains from one sample sequenced in a study of OX40 agonist ivuxolimab in advanced cancers. Data came from immunoSEQ multiplex PCR; TCRdb stores just in-frame clones and leaves some out. The sample records approximately 100,000 clones, approximately 85% being singletons. This sample comprised CD4+ or CD8+ T cells sorted from blood, obtained in a trial of the OX40 agonist ivuxolimab. Receptors were obtained from an adult with an advanced solid tumor such as melanoma, head and neck, liver or kidney cancer.

The gene calls are TRBV5-1 and TRBJ2-7; 7 positions agree with TRBD2. The germline gives CDR1 SGHRS, CDR2 YFSETQ. This CDR3 contains 17 residues. With V trimmed by 4 bases and J by 2 bases, 15 bases remained unmatched. The CDR3 nucleotides are TGCGCCAGCAGCCCGTCTGTGGGGGGGATGGAGACCTACGAGCAGTACTTC. It encodes CASSPSVGGMETYEQYF. The full variable domain, with the rest looked up from reference TRBV5-1 and TRBJ2-7, is KAGVTQTPRYLIKTRGQQVTLSCSPISGHRSVSWYQQTPGQGLQFLFEYFSETQRNKGNFPGRFSGRQFSNSRSEMNVSTLELGDSALYLCASSPSVGGMETYEQYFGPGTRLTVT.

The chain uses TRBV4-2 and TRBJ2-5, with TRBD2 matching over 8 bases. Germline CDR1 reads LGHNA; CDR2 reads YNFKEQ. Losses at the gene ends were 6 bases for V and 1 base for J; bases not matched to a gene: 7. The CDR3 is 15 residues long. DNA for the CDR3: TGTGCCAGCAGTTACACCGGGACTAGCCAAGAGACCCAGTACTTC. Translation: CASSYTGTSQETQYF.

The table lists this clone with a few counts. The chain is built from TRBV2 and TRBJ2-2; possibly TRBD2 for D (6 bases). CDR1 and CDR2 from the germline V gene are SNHLY and FYNNEI. This CDR3 has 14 residues. With 7 bases removed from V and 6 bases from J, the gap between germline ends came to 15 bases. The CDR3 sequence: CASTPGVPAGELFF. CDR3 bases: TGTGCCAGCACCCCGGGGGTCCCCGCCGGGGAGCTGTTTTTT.

The V and J genes are TRBV4-3 and TRBJ2-1; D is uncertain. V was pared by 0 bases and J by 0 bases, with 6 bases between. Looked up from germline, CDR1 is LGHNA and CDR2 is YSLEER. CDR3 size: 15 residues. The CDR3 DNA reads TGCGCCAGCAGCCAAGATGATCGCTCCTACAATGAGCAGTTCTTC. It is translated as CASSQDDRSYNEQFF.

The V gene is TRBV7-2, the J gene TRBJ2-7; D perhaps matches TRBD2 (5 bases). This CDR3 is 15 amino acids long. With 1 base removed from V and 2 bases from J, the gap between germline ends came to 12 bases. Germline CDR1 SGHTA, CDR2 FQGNSA. This CDR3 reads CASSLEFGGPYEQYF. The CDR3 coding sequence is TGTGCCAGCAGCTTAGAGTTCGGCGGGCCCTACGAGCAGTACTTC.

The V and J genes are TRBV5-1 and TRBJ2-5; 12 nucleotides align to TRBD2. The last part of the DNA fits TRBJ2-7 better; the J call may be wrong. CDR1 SGHRS and CDR2 YFSETQ come from the germline V gene. CDR3 length: 16 amino acids. The CDR3 sequence is CASSLGTSGSTYEQYF. As DNA, the CDR3 is TGCGCCAGCAGCCTCGGGACTAGCGGGTCTACCTACGAGCAGTACTTC.

The chain recombines TRBV7-9 with TRBJ1-5; D unclear. V dropped 5 bases and J dropped 1 base, with 9 bases sitting between them. CDR3 length: 14 amino acids. The germline gives CDR1 SEHNR, CDR2 FQNEAQ (reference sequence). DNA of the CDR3: TGTGCCAGCAGCACCGACGTAAGCAATCAGCCCCAGCATTTT. This encodes CASSTDVSNQPQHF.

The V call is TRBV5-1, the J call TRBJ1-1; 7 bases fit TRBD1. Trimming cost V 7 bases and J 0 bases; bases outside gene matches: 3. Germline-derived CDR1 and CDR2 are SGHRS and YFSETQ. This CDR3 is built from 13 residues. This CDR3 reads CASSDRVNTEAFF. The CDR3 nucleotides are TGCGCCAGCTCAGACAGGGTGAACACTGAAGCTTTCTTT.

The rearrangement joins TRBV30 to TRBJ2-3, with D perhaps TRBD2 (5 bases). The germline V gene has CDR1 GTSNPN and CDR2 SVGIG (reference sequence). Trimming took 1 base from V and 3 from J, leaving 14 bases between them. This CDR3 is 15 amino acids long. The CDR3 is CAWSADWEETDTQYF. The CDR3 DNA follows: TGTGCCTGGAGTGCGGACTGGGAAGAGACAGATACGCAGTATTTT. Filled out from reference TRBV30 and TRBJ2-3, the complete variable domain reads SQTIHQWPATLVQPVGSPLSLECTVEGTSNPNLYWYRQAAGRGLQLLFYSVGIGQISSEVPQNLSASRPQDRQFILSSKKLLLSDSGFYLCAWSADWEETDTQYFGPGTRLTVL.

The rearrangement uses TRBV6-5 and TRBJ1-1; D gene ambiguous. Germline V gene lookup returns CDR1 MNHEY and CDR2 SVGAGI. The CDR3 covers 14 residues. V lost 3 bases and J lost 3, with 11 bases in between. The CDR3 DNA reads TGTGCCAGCAGTTATACCTCCCAGCACACTGAAGCTTTCTTT. Its protein product is CASSYTSQHTEAFF.

This CDR3 is CASSWGTGYSYEQYF. DNA for the CDR3: TGTGCCAGCAGCTGGGGGACAGGGTATTCTTACGAGCAGTACTTC. V usage is TRBV7-2 and J usage is TRBJ2-7; 9 nucleotides agree with TRBD1. The V and J ends lost 4 bases and 4 bases, in that order; junction bases with no gene match: 8. Germline V gene data show CDR1 as SGHTA and CDR2 as FQGNSA. The length of the CDR3 is 15 residues.

The rearrangement uses TRBV5-1 and TRBJ2-7; 12 bases are shared with TRBD2. Germline V gives CDR1 SGHRS, CDR2 YFSETQ. This CDR3 comprises 16 residues. J lost 2 bases, V lost 4 bases, and 7 bases had no gene match. The CDR3 DNA reads TGCGCCAGCAGCCTCGGGACTAGCGGGTCTACCTACGAGCAGTACTTC. Its translation: CASSLGTSGSTYEQYF.

The V gene is TRBV30, the J gene TRBJ1-1; D uncertain. V was cut by 2 bases and J by 0 bases, with 13 bases left in between. This CDR3 contains 15 residues. The germline V gene has CDR1 GTSNPN and CDR2 SVGIG (reference sequence). The CDR3 is CAWSHPPAMNTEAFF. The CDR3 region has the DNA TGTGCCTGGAGTCATCCCCCCGCAATGAACACTGAAGCTTTCTTT.

The J gene is TRBJ1-4, the V gene TRBV9; TRBD1 aligns across 8 bases. The V gene end was trimmed by 3 bases and the J gene end by 7 bases; junction bases not matched to a gene: 8. Germline CDR1 SGDLS, CDR2 YYNGEE. The CDR3 loop spans 15 amino acids. The CDR3 loop reads CASSGQTGAGEKLFF. DNA of the CDR3: TGTGCCAGCAGCGGCCAGACAGGGGCGGGTGAAAAACTGTTTTTT.

This clone was recorded a few times. The gene calls are TRBV7-3 and TRBJ2-1, with D maybe TRBD1 (5 bases). The CDR3 loop spans 16 amino acids. Germline V gene data show CDR1 as SGHTA and CDR2 as FQGTGA. V was cut by 0 bases and J by 7 bases, with 16 bases left in between. The CDR3 is CASSLTAAGIGNEQFF. In DNA form, the CDR3 reads TGTGCCAGCAGCTTAACGGCGGCAGGGATTGGGAATGAGCAGTTCTTC.

The chain combines TRBV28 with TRBJ1-5; 10 bases match TRBD1. CDR1 is MDHEN and CDR2 is SYDVKM in the germline V gene. CDR3 length equals 17 residues. Unmatched junction bases numbered 11, after V lost 3 bases and J lost 6 bases. The CDR3 region has the DNA TGTGCCAGCAGTTTCGGGACAGGGGAGATTCTTGGTCAGCCCCAGCATTTT. Translation: CASSFGTGEILGQPQHF.